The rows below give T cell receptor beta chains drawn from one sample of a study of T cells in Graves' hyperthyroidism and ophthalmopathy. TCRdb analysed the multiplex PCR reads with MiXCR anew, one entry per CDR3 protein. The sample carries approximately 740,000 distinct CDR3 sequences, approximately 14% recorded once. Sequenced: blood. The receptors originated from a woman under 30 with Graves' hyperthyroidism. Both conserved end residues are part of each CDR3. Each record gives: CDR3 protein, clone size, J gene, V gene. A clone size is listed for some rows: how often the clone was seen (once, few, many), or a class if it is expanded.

CASSLDRSWGEAFF,-,TRBJ1-1,TRBV7-9
CASSPTGFHTDTQYF,-,TRBJ2-3,TRBV9
CSAGRLRETQYF,few,TRBJ2-5,TRBV20-1
CAISETRLAGGGYNEQFF,-,TRBJ2-1,TRBV10-3
CASSQSPGLVRETQYF,-,TRBJ2-5,TRBV4-3
CASSAGAGVWNEQFF,-,TRBJ2-1,TRBV2
CSVEMFGNTEAFF,-,TRBJ1-1,TRBV29-1
CSVEFTLGSYEQYF,-,TRBJ2-7,TRBV29-1
CASNLNGGGEKLFF,-,TRBJ1-4,TRBV6-1
CASSLTRDLEQYF,many,TRBJ2-7,TRBV11-2
CASSPGDISNYGYTF,many,TRBJ1-2,TRBV18
CASSEDRGERTEAFF,few,TRBJ1-1,TRBV25-1
CASSPGGNGYNEQFF,-,TRBJ2-1,TRBV12-3/TRBV12-4
CASSHRTFGKNIQYF,many,TRBJ2-4,TRBV11-2
CSAEEGGAGANVLTF,-,TRBJ2-6,TRBV20-1
CASSDQGTSNTEAFF,many,TRBJ1-1,TRBV28
CASSATTGKGNTEAFF,few,TRBJ1-1,TRBV27
CASTQTSGRQEQYF,many,TRBJ2-7,TRBV11-2
CASTLRPNTGEQYF,-,TRBJ2-7,TRBV6-1
CASTIGTGYYEQYF,many,TRBJ2-7,TRBV2
CASSENPALSGGAYEQYF,many,TRBJ2-7,TRBV5-1
CASSPEWITGELFF,-,TRBJ2-2,TRBV5-1
CASSQAAMETQYF,few,TRBJ2-5,TRBV4-2
CASSLDGLAGSEQYF,-,TRBJ2-7,TRBV18
CASSMTGALNTEAFF,few,TRBJ1-1,TRBV19
CASSITGGLGGEQFF,few,TRBJ2-1,TRBV27